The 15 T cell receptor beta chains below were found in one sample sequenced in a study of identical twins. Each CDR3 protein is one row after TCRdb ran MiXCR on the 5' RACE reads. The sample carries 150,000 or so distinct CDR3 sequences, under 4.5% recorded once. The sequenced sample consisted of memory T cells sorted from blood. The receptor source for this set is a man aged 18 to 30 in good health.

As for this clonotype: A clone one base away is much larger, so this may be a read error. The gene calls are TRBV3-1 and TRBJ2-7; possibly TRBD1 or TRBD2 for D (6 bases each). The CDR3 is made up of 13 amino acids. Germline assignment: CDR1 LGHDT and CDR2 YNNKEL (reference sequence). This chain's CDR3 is CASSQDGGRRQCF. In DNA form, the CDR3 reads TGTGCCAGCAGCCAAGATGGGGGGCGGAGGCAGTGCTTC.

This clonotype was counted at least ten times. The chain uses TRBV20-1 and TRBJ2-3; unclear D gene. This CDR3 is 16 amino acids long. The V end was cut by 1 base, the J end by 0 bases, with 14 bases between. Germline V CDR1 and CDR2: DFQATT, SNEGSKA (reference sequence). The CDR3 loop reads CSARAASRISTDTQYF. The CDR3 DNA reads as TGCAGTGCTAGAGCCGCGTCGCGGATTAGCACAGATACGCAGTATTTT.

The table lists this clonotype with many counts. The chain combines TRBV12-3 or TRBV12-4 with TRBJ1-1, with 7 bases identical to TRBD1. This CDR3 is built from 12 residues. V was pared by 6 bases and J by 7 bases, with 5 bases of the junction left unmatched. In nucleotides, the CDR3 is TGTGCCAGCAGCCCCGGGACAGATGAAGCTTTCTTT. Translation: CASSPGTDEAFF.

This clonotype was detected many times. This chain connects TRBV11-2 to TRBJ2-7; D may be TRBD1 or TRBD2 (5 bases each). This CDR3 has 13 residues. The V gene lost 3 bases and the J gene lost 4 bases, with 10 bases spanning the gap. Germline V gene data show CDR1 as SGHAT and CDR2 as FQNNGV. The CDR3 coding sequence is TGTGCCAGCAGCTTGGGGGTCAGGTACGAGCAGTACGTC. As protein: CASSLGVRYEQYV.

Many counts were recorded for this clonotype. In nucleotides, the CDR3 is TGTGCCAGCAGGAAACAGGGAGGAACCGGGGAGCTGTTTTTT. Residues: CASRKQGGTGELFF. V and J are TRBV27 and TRBJ2-2, with D perhaps being TRBD1 or TRBD2 (6 bases each). Germline assignment: CDR1 MNHEY and CDR2 SMNVEV (reference sequence). The CDR3 runs 14 residues. V lost 6 bases to trimming and J lost 5 bases, with 13 bases between them.

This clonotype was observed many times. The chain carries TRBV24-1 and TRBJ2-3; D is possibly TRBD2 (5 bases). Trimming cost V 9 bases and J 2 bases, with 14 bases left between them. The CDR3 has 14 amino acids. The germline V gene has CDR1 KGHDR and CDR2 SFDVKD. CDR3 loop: CATGPGLNTDTQYF. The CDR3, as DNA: TGTGCCACCGGACCAGGACTTAACACAGATACGCAGTATTTT.

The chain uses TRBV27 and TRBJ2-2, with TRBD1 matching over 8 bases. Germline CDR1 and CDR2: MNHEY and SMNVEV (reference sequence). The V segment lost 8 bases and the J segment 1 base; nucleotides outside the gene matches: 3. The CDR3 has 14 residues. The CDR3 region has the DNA TGTGCCAGCTCGACAGGGGTGAACACCGGGGAGCTGTTTTTT. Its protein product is CASSTGVNTGELFF.

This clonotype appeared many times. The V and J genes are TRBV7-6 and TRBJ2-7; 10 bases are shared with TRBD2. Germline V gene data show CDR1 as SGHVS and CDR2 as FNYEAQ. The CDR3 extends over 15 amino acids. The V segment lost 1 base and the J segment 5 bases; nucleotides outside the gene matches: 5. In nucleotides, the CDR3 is TGTGCCAGCAGCTTAGGTGCTAGCGGGAGACACGAGCAGTACGTC. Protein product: CASSLGASGRHEQYV.

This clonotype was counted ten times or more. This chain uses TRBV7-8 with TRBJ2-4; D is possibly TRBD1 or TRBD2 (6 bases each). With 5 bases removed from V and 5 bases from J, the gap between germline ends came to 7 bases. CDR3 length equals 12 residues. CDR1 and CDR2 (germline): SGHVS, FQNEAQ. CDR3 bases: TGTGCCAGCAGCAGGGGGGAAAACATTCAGTACTTC. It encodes CASSRGENIQYF.

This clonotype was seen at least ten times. This CDR3 is CSVEGQGPTEAFF. Here the CDR3 DNA reads TGCAGCGTTGAGGGACAGGGTCCCACTGAAGCTTTCTTT. V and J are TRBV29-1 and TRBJ1-1; 9 bases align to TRBD1. V dropped 3 bases and J dropped 4; count of bases not matched to a gene: 3. The length of the CDR3 is 13 residues. Germline lookup yields CDR1 SQVTM and CDR2 ANQGSEA.

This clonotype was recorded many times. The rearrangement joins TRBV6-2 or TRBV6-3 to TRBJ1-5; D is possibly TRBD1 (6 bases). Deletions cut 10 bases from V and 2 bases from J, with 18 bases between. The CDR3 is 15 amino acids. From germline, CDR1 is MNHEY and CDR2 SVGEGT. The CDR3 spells CATKGYREGNQPQHF. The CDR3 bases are TGTGCCACCAAGGGTTACAGGGAGGGCAATCAGCCCCAGCATTTT.

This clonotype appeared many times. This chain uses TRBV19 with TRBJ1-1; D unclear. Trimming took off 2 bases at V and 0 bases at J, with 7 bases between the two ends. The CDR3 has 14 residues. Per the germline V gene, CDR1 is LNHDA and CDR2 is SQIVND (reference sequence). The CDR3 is CASSITNMNTEAFF. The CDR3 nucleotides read TGTGCCAGTAGTATAACAAACATGAACACTGAAGCTTTCTTT.

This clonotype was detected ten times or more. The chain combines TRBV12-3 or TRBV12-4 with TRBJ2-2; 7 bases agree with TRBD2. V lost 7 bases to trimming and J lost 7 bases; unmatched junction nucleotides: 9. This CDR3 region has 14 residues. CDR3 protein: CASKLAGVVGELFF. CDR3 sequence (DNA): TGTGCCAGCAAGTTGGCGGGAGTAGTCGGGGAGCTGTTTTTT.

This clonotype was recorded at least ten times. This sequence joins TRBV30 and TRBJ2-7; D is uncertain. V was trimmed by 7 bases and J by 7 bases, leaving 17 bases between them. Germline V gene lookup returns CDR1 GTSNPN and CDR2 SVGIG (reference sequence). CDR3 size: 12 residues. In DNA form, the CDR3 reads TGTGCCTTCTCGACTTTCATGGGGGAGCAGTACGTC. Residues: CAFSTFMGEQYV.

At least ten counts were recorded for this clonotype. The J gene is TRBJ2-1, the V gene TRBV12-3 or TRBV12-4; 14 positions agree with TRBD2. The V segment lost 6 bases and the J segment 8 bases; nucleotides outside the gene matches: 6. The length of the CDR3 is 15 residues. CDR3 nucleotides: TGTGCCAGCAGCCCCGGGACTAGCGGGAGTCATGAGCAGTTCTTC. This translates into CASSPGTSGSHEQFF.